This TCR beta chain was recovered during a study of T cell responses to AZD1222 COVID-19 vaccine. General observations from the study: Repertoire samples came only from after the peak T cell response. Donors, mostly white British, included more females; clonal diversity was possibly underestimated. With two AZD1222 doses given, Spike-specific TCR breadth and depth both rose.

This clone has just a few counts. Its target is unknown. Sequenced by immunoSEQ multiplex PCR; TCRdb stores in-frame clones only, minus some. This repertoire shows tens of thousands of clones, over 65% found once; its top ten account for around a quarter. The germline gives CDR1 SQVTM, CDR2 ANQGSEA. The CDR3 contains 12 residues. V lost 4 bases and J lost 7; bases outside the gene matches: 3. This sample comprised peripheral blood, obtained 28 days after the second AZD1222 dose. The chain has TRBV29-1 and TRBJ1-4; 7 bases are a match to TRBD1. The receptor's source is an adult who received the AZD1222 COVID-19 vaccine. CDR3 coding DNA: TGCAGCGTTGGACAGGGTGGTGAAAAACTGTTTTTT. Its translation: CSVGQGGEKLFF.